This entry concerns a single T cell receptor beta chain. Spike-ins of synthetic TCR analog templates went into each PCR. TCRdb keeps only in-frame clones here, not all; method: immunoSEQ multiplex PCR. Here the sample spans 75,000 to 90,000 clones, 82% being singletons. These data come from a study of PD-L1 blockade in urothelial cancer. Study details: Timepoints chosen for blood analysis were 3 weeks (second dose) and 6 weeks after treatment start. Reported median T cell count for blood samples was approximately 140,000.

Per the germline V gene, CDR1 is MGHRA and CDR2 is YSYEKL. This CDR3 spans 17 amino acids. With 1 base removed from V and 0 bases from J, the gap between germline ends came to 13 bases. Source: PBMCs, taken around atezolizumab (anti-PD-L1) treatment. This clonotype was obtained from a man between 65 and 79 years old with urothelial cancer. V gene TRBV4-1 combines with J gene TRBJ1-3; a possible D gene is TRBD1 (6 bases). Here the CDR3 DNA reads TGCGCCAGCAGCCAAGTGATACAGGGACCCTCTGGAAACACCATATATTTT. Its translation is CASSQVIQGPSGNTIYF.